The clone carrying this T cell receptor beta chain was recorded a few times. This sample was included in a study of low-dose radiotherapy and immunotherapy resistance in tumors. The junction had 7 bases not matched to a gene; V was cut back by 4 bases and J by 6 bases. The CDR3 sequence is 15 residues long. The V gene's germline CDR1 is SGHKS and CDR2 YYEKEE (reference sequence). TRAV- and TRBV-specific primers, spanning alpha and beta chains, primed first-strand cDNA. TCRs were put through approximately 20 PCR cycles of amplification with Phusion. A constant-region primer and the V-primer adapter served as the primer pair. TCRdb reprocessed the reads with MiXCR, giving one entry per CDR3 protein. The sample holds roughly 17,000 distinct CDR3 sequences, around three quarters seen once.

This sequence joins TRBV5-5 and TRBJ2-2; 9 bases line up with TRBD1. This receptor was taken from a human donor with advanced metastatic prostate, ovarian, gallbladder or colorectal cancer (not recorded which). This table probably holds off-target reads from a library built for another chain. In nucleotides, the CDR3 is TGTGCCAGCAGCCGACGGACAGGGGCCGCCGGGGAGCTGTTTTTT. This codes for CASSRRTGAAGELFF.